The next 13 T cell receptor beta chains were all read from a single sample in a study of blood T cells in healthy people across ages (dated by TCRdb to between 2015 and 2016). The protocol used for the library was 5' RACE. Sequencing used an Illumina HiSeq 2500. A second PCR of about 7 to 12 cycles was run with a J-beta primer mix and a sample-barcoded 5' primer. In TCRdb, the public reads were trimmed at Q25 with fastp and aligned with MiXCR, with productive beta chains retained. Entries that share a CDR3 protein sequence are merged under the most common genes and DNA. This sample lists fewer than 2,000,000 distinct CDR3 sequences; approximately 32% were detected once. The top ten hold 11% of the sample. The sample comprised blood. The receptors originated from a woman younger than 45 in good health.

The chain links TRBV18 to TRBJ2-5; D remains unclear. V was shortened by 3 bases and J by 2 bases, with 7 bases between the two germline ends. The length of the CDR3 is 13 residues. Germline CDR1 reads KGHSH; CDR2 reads LQKENI. The CDR3 nucleotides are TGTGCCAGCTCACCCGACGGGCAAGAGACCCAGTACTTC. It yields the protein CASSPDGQETQYF.

This clonotype showed up just a few times. The chain has TRBV4-1 and TRBJ2-5; 8 nucleotides align to TRBD2. There are 14 residues in the CDR3. V lost 5 bases and J lost 5; bases outside the gene matches: 7. Germline CDR1 MGHRA, CDR2 YSYEKL. CDR3 amino acids: CASSFSRGVETQYF. CDR3 in DNA: TGCGCCAGCAGCTTTTCGCGGGGGGTGGAGACCCAGTACTTC.

This clonotype occurred many times. The gene calls are TRBV12-3 or TRBV12-4 and TRBJ2-7; D is perhaps TRBD2 (5 bases). The CDR3 spans 14 residues. The ends were cut back, 2 bases at V and 2 bases at J, with 10 bases in the middle. The DNA of the CDR3 is TGTGCCAGCAGTTTATCCAGCGGTACCTACGAGCAGTACTTC. The encoded protein is CASSLSSGTYEQYF.

In this sample, this clonotype turned up a few times. V and J are TRBV12-3 or TRBV12-4 and TRBJ2-1; 9 bases line up with TRBD2. The V gene end was trimmed by 5 bases and the J gene end by 7 bases; junction bases not matched to a gene: 6. The length of the CDR3 is 14 residues. The CDR3 nucleotides read TGTGCCAGCAGTAGACTAGCGGAGGGGAATGAGCAGTTCTTC. Its translation is CASSRLAEGNEQFF.

Here the CDR3 DNA reads TGCAGTGCTAGGGCCGGGGGGCCGACAGAAGAGACCCAGTACTTC. It encodes CSARAGGPTEETQYF. This chain uses TRBV20-1 with TRBJ2-5; D possibly corresponds to TRBD2 (7 bases). V lost 3 bases, J lost 3 bases, and 17 bases lay in between. This CDR3 has 15 residues. The germline gives CDR1 DFQATT, CDR2 SNEGSKA (reference sequence).

The chain carries TRBV3-1 and TRBJ1-1, with 7 bases matching TRBD1. The V segment lost 5 bases and the J segment 4 bases; nucleotides outside the gene matches: 4. The CDR3 extends over 13 amino acids. CDR1 LGHDT and CDR2 YNNKEL come from the germline V gene (reference sequence). DNA of the CDR3: TGTGCCAGCAGCGACCAGGGGGTCACTGAAGCTTTCTTT. Its translation is CASSDQGVTEAFF.

The CDR3, as DNA: TGTGCCAGCAGGACAAGAGGACCGGGCGGGGAGACCCAGTACTTC. Translation: CASRTRGPGGETQYF. The chain employs TRBV7-9 and TRBJ2-5, with D perhaps TRBD2 (5 bases). CDR3 length: 15 amino acids. The germline gives CDR1 SEHNR, CDR2 FQNEAQ (reference sequence). Trimming shortened V by 6 bases and J by 5 bases, and 19 bases separated the two germline ends.

There are many counts of this clonotype. This chain joins TRBV20-1 and TRBJ2-3; 7 bases fit TRBD2. Germline trimming cut 8 bases from V and 5 bases from J; bases unmatched to any gene: 7. Germline CDR1 reads DFQATT; CDR2 reads SNEGSKA (reference sequence). CDR3 length equals 12 residues. CDR3 sequence (DNA): TGCAGTATGGCAGGGAGGGTAGATACGCAGTATTTT. Its translation is CSMAGRVDTQYF.

The V gene is TRBV27, the J gene TRBJ2-1, with a weak D call TRBD1 (6 bases). Trimming shortened V by 6 bases and J by 6 bases, and 12 bases separated the two germline ends. Germline V gene data show CDR1 as MNHEY and CDR2 as SMNVEV (reference sequence). The CDR3 covers 13 residues. The CDR3 sequence is CASSIIGGNEQFF. As DNA, the CDR3 is TGTGCCAGCAGCATTATAGGGGGCAATGAGCAGTTCTTC.

The CDR3 nucleotides read TGTGCCAGCCAAAACAGGGACTTCGTCTCTGGGGCCAACGTCCTGACTTTC. Protein product: CASQNRDFVSGANVLTF. This chain links TRBV28 with TRBJ2-6, with D possibly being TRBD1 or TRBD2 (6 bases each). Germline CDR1 reads MDHEN; CDR2 reads SYDVKM. The CDR3 has 17 amino acids. Trimming shortened V by 8 bases and J by 0 bases, and 17 bases separated the two germline ends. Full variable domain (missing parts from reference TRBV28 and TRBJ2-6): DVKVTQSSRYLVKRTGEKVFLECVQDMDHENMFWYRQDPGLGLRLIYFSYDVKMKEKGDIPEGYSVSREKKERFSLILESASTNQTSMYLCASQNRDFVSGANVLTFGAGSRLTVL.

This chain joins TRBV12-3 or TRBV12-4 and TRBJ2-7; D may match TRBD1 or TRBD2 (5 bases each). The CDR3 consists of 13 residues. The V end was cut by 3 bases, the J end by 5 bases, with 11 bases between. The CDR3 region is CASSFRGANEQYF. The CDR3 nucleotides read TGTGCCAGCAGTTTTCGAGGGGCCAACGAGCAGTACTTC.

In its sample, this clonotype was seen a few times. This chain connects TRBV12-3 or TRBV12-4 to TRBJ2-1, with D maybe TRBD2 (5 bases). V shed 4 bases and J shed 7 bases, with 23 bases lying between them. This CDR3 is 17 amino acids long. CDR3 protein: CASSSSISGSYWNEQFF. The CDR3 DNA reads TGTGCCAGCAGTTCCTCCATCTCGGGATCCTACTGGAATGAGCAGTTCTTC.

Notes on this clonotype: The junction departs from the called germline gene at one end, perhaps through a read error. This chain links TRBV7-9 with TRBJ2-1; 8 nucleotides line up with TRBD2. Germline V gives CDR1 SEHNR, CDR2 FQNEAQ (reference sequence). The CDR3 totals 17 residues. CDR3 bases: TGTACCAGCAGCTTAACGCTTTGGGCGGGGGGCGCGGATGAGCAGTTCTTC. This codes for CTSSLTLWAGGADEQFF.